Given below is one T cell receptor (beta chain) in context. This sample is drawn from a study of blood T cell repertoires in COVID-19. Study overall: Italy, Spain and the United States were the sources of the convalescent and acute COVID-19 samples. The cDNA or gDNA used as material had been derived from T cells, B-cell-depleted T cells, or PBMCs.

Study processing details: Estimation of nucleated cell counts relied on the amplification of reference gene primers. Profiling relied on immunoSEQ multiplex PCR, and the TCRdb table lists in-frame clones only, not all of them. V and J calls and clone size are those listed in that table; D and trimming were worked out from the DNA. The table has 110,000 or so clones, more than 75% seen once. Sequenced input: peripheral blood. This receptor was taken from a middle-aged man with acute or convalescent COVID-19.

CDR3: CASRPDRGLTEAFF. For the CDR3, the DNA is TGTGCCAGCAGACCGGACAGGGGGCTAACTGAAGCTTTCTTT. The rearrangement uses TRBV27 and TRBJ1-1, with 11 bases lining up with TRBD1. The trim removed 6 bases at V and 5 bases at J, leaving 5 bases unmatched. Germline V gene sequence: CDR1 MNHEY, CDR2 SMNVEV (reference sequence). This CDR3 region has 14 residues.